This T cell receptor beta chain was sequenced in a study of blood T cell repertoires in COVID-19. Study context: Specimens from acute and convalescent COVID-19 originated in the United States, Italy and Spain. PBMCs, B-cell-depleted T cells, or T cells provided the cDNA or gDNA that made up the material.

Authors' processing steps: Counts of nucleated cells, estimated from reference gene primer amplification, were obtained. The data were produced by immunoSEQ multiplex PCR, yet TCRdb's version contains in-frame clones alone and is incomplete. That table is the source of V, J and clone size, and D and trimming were worked out from the DNA. The repertoire holds tens of thousands of clones, around 84% seen once, with over 20% in the top ten. The germline V gene encodes CDR1 SGHTA and CDR2 FQGTGA. V trimming: 5 bases; J trimming: 5 bases; junction bases outside the gene matches: 13. The CDR3 totals 16 residues.

This TCR derives from a woman older than 75 in a cohort sampled during active or convalescent COVID-19. Sequences were obtained from peripheral blood. The J gene is TRBJ2-5, the V gene TRBV7-3; 8 nucleotides align to TRBD2. CDR3 nucleotide sequence: TGTGCCAGCAGCCAAGGACGGTCGGGAGGGCCTGAGACCCAGTACTTC. Its protein product is CASSQGRSGGPETQYF. Based on the CDR3 plus reference TRBV7-3 and TRBJ2-5, the full variable domain is GAGVSQTPSNKVTEKGKYVELRCDPISGHTALYWYRQSLGQGPEFLIYFQGTGAADDSGLPNDRFFAVRPEGSVSTLKIQRTERGDSAVYLCASSQGRSGGPETQYFGPGTRLLVL.